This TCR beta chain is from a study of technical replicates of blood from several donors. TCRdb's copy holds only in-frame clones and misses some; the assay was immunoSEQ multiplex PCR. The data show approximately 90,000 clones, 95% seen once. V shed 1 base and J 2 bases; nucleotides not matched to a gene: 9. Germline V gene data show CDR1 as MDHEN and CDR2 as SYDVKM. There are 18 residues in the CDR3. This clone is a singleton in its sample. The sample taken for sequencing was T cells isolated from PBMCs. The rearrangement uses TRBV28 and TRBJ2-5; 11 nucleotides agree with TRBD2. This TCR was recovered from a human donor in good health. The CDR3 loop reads CASSLSPLAGGEQETQYF. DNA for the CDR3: TGTGCCAGCAGTTTATCCCCGCTAGCGGGGGGCGAGCAAGAGACCCAGTACTTC.